This is a list of T cell receptor beta chains from one sample in a study of blood T cells in healthy people across ages. One entry per CDR3 protein results from TCRdb running MiXCR on the 5' RACE reads. In the table there are about 1.7 million distinct CDR3 sequences, roughly 27% of which are singletons. The material sequenced was blood. These receptors originate from a woman aged 25 to 39 in good health. The conserved cysteine and the conserved F or W are not part of the CDR3 here.

J gene	V gene	CDR3 protein
TRBJ2-1	TRBV11-2	ASRKVSDKYNEQF
TRBJ1-2	TRBV20-1	SASGTGADGYT
NA	TRBV6-1	ASSERGQGTYEQY
TRBJ2-3	TRBV28	ASSLTQTGGDTQY
TRBJ2-3	TRBV28	ASSLLVTRTDTQY
TRBJ1-1	TRBV6-1	ASSVDPDGREAF
TRBJ2-7	TRBV6-2/TRBV6-3	ASSYSIQGSYEQY
TRBJ2-7	TRBV4-3	ASSRDRDRGQPYEQY
TRBJ1-1	TRBV7-2	ASSGQGATTEAF
TRBJ1-5	TRBV5-1	ASSLVSGSNQPQH
TRBJ2-7	TRBV10-3	AISDGTSGGYEQY
TRBJ1-2	TRBV6-5	ASSYSKAAYGYT
TRBJ2-4	TRBV7-2	ASSLGGSLAKNIQY
TRBJ2-1	TRBV7-9	ASSPPGTIFHGEQF
TRBJ2-7	TRBV6-6	ASAGGSRGTYEQY
TRBJ1-2	TRBV27	ASSFRQGNNYGHT
TRBJ2-4	TRBV7-2	ASSLFGVAKNIQY
TRBJ1-2	TRBV10-2	ASDPGTGVPPLNYGYT
TRBJ2-1	TRBV7-7	ASSLGLADHNEQF
TRBJ2-1	TRBV9	ASSVDSRVDNEQF
TRBJ1-2	TRBV4-2	ASTPGVGTNYGYT